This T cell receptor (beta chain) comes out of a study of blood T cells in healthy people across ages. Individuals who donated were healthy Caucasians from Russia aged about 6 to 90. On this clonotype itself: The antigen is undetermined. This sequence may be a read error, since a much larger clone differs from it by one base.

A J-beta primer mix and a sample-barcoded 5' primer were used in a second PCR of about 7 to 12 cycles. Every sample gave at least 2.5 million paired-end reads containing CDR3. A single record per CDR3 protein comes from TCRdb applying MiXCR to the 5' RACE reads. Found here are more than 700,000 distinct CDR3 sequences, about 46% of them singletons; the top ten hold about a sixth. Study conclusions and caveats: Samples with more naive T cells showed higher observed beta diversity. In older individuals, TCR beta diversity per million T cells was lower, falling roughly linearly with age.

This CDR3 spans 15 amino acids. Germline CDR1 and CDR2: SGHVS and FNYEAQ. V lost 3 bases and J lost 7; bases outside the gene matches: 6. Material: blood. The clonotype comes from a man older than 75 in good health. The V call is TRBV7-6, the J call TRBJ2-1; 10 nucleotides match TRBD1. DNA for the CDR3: TGTGCCAGCAGCTTCCGACAGGGGGCTCAAAATGAGCAGTTCTTC. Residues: CASSFRQGAQNEQFF.